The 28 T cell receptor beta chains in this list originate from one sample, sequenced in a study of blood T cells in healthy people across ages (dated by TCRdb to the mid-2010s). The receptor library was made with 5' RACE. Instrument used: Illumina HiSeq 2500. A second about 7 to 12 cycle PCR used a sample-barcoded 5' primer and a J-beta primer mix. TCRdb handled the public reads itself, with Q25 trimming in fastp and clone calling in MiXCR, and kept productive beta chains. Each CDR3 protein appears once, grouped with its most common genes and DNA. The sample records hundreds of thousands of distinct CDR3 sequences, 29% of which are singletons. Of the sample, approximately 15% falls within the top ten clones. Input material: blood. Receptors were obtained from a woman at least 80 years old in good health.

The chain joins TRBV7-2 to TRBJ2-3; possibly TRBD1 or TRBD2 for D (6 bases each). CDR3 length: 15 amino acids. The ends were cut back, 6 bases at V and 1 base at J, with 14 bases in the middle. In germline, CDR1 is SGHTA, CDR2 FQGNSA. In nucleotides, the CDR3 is TGTGCCAGCAGGCAGGGGATAGCGGGCACAGATACGCAGTATTTT. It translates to CASRQGIAGTDTQYF.

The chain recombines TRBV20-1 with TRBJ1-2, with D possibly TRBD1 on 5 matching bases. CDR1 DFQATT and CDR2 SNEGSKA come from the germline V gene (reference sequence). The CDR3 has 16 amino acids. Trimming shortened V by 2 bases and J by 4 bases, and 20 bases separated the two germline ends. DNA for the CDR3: TGCAGTGCTAGAAAAGTACAGACAGCCTCTGGCTATGGCTACACCTTC. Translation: CSARKVQTASGYGYTF.

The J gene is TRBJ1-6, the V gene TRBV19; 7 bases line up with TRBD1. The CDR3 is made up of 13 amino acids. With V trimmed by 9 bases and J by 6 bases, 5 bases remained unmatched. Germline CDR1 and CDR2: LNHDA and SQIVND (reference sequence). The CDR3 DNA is TGTGCCAGCGCGACAGGGAGTAATTCACCCCTCCACTTT. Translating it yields CASATGSNSPLHF.

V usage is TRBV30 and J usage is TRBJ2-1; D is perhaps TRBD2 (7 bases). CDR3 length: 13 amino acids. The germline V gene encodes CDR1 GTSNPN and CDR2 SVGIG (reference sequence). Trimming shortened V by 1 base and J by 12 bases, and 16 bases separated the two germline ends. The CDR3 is CAWSENGGLGQFF. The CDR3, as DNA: TGTGCCTGGAGTGAAAACGGGGGGCTGGGGCAGTTCTTC.

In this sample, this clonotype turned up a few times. CDR3 DNA sequence: TGCAGTGCCCCCCTCCAGGGAAACGCTGAAGCTTTCTTT. Translating it yields CSAPLQGNAEAFF. The gene calls are TRBV20-1 and TRBJ1-1, with D possibly TRBD1 on 5 matching bases. This CDR3 spans 13 amino acids. Germline lookup yields CDR1 DFQATT and CDR2 SNEGSKA (reference sequence). Trimming cost V 6 bases and J 6 bases, with 17 bases left between them.

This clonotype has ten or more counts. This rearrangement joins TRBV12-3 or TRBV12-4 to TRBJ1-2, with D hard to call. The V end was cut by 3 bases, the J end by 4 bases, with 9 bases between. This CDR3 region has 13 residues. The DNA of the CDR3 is TGTGCCAGCAGTTTGGCCAGACTCTATGGCTACACCTTC. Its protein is CASSLARLYGYTF.

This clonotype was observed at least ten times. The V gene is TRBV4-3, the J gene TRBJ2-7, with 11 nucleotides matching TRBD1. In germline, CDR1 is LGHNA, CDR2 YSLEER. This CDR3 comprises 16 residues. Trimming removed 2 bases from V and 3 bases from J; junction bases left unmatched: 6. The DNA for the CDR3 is TGCGCCAGCAGCCAAAATGGACAGGGGGCGAGCTACGAGCAGTACTTC. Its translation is CASSQNGQGASYEQYF.

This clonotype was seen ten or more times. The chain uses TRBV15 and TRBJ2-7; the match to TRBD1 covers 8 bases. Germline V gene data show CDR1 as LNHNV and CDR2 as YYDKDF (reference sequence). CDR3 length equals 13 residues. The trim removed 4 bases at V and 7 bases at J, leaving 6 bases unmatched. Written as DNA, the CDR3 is TGTGCCACCAGCATGGACAGGGCGCGGGAGCAGTACTTC. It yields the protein CATSMDRAREQYF.

Here the CDR3 reads CSARPLQKTGTHNQPQHF. The CDR3 DNA sequence: TGCAGTGCTAGACCCCTTCAAAAAACAGGGACCCACAATCAGCCCCAGCATTTT. The V gene is TRBV20-1, the J gene TRBJ1-5; tentative D call: TRBD1 (6 bases). Deletions cut 2 bases from V and 3 bases from J, with 23 bases between. Looked up from germline, CDR1 is DFQATT and CDR2 is SNEGSKA (reference sequence). This CDR3 contains 18 residues.

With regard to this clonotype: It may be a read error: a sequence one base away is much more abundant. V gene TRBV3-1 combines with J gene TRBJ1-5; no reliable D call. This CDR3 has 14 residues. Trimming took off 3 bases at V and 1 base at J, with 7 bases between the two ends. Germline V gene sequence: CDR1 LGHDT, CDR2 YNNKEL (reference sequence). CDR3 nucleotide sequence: TGTGCCAGCAGCCAGGCAGAGAGCAATCAGCCCCAGCATTTT. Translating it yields CASSQAESNQPQHF.

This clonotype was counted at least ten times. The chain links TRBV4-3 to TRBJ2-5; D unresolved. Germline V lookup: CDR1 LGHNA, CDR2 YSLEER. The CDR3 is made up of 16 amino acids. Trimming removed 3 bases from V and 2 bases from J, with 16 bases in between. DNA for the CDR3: TGCGCCAGCAGCCAGAATGCACGTTCGACACAAGAGACCCAGTACTTC. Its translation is CASSQNARSTQETQYF.

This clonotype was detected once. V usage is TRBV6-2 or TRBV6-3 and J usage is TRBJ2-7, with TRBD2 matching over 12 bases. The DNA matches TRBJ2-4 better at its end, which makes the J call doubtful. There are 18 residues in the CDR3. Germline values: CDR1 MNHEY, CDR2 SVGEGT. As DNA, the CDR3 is TGTGCCAGCAGTCGAAATAAGGGGGAGAGACTAGCGGGGGCCATTCAGTACTTC. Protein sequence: CASSRNKGERLAGAIQYF.

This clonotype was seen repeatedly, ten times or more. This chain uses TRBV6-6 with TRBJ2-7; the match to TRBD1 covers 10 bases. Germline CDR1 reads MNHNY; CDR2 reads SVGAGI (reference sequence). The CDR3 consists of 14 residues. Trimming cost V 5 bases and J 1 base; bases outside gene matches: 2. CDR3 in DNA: TGTGCCAGCAGTGACAGGGGGCGTTCCTACGAGCAGTACTTC. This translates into CASSDRGRSYEQYF.

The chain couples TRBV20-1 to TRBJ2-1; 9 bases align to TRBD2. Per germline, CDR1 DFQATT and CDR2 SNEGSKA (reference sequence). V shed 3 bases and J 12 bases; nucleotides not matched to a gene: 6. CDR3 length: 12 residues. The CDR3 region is CSASVAGGAQFF. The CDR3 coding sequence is TGCAGTGCTAGTGTCGCGGGGGGGGCGCAGTTCTTC.

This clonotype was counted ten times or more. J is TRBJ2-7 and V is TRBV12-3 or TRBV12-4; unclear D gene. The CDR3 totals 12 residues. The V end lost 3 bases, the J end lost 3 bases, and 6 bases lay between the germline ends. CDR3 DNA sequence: TGTGCCAGCAGTTTTAGCCGCTACGAGCAGTACTTC. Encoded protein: CASSFSRYEQYF.

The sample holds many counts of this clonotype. This chain's CDR3 is CASSLETGGYTF. The CDR3 nucleotides are TGTGCCAGCAGCTTGGAGACGGGGGGCTACACCTTC. The chain has TRBV7-2 and TRBJ1-2; D call uncertain. Germline-derived CDR1 and CDR2 are SGHTA and FQGNSA. This CDR3 comprises 12 residues. Trimming removed 3 bases at V and 8 bases at J, with 10 bases between.

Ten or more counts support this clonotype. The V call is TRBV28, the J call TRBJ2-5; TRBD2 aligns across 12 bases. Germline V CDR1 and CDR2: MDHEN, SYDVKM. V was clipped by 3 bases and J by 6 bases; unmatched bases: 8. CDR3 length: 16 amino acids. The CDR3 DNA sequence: TGTGCCAGCAGTTTCCCGACTAGCGGGGGTACGAAGACCCAGTACTTC. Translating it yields CASSFPTSGGTKTQYF.

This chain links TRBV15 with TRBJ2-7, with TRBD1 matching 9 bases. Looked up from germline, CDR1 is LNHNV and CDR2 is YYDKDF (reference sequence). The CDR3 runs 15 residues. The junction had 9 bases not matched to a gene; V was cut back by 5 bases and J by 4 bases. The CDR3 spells CATSEALGQGYEQYF. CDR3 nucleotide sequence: TGTGCCACCAGCGAGGCGTTGGGACAGGGTTACGAGCAGTACTTC.

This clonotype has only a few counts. The CDR3 spells CSARYSGTGDTDTQYF. CDR3 nucleotides: TGCAGTGCTAGGTATTCTGGGACAGGGGACACAGATACGCAGTATTTT. The gene calls are TRBV20-1 and TRBJ2-3, with 10 nucleotides matching TRBD1. CDR3 size: 16 residues. Germline V gene lookup returns CDR1 DFQATT and CDR2 SNEGSKA (reference sequence). The V and J ends lost 3 bases and 2 bases, in that order; junction bases with no gene match: 8.

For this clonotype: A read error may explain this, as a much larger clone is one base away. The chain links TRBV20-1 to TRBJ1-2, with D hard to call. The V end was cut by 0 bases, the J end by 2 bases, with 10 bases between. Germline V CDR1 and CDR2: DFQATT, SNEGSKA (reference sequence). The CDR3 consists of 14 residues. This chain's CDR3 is CSARERTKNYGYTF. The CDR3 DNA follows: TGCAGTGCTAGAGAGCGGACGAAAAACTATGGCTACACCTTC.

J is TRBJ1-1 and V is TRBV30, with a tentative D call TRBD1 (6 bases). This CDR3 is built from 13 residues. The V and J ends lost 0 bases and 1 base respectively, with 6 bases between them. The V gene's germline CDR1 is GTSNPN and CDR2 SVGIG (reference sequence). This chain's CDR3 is CAWSVQGNTEAFF. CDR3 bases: TGTGCCTGGAGTGTACAGGGGAACACTGAAGCTTTCTTT.

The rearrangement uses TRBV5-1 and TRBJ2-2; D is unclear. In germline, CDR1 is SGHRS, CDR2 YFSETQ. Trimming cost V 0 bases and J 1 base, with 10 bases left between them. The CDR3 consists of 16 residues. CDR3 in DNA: TGCGCCAGCAGCTTGGGCCTACAGCTGAACACCGGGGAGCTGTTTTTT. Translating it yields CASSLGLQLNTGELFF.

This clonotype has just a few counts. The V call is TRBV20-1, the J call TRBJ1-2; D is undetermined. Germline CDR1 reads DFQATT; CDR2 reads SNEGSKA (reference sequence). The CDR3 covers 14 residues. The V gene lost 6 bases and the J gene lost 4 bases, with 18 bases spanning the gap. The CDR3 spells CSASTRAAGYGYTF. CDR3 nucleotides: TGCAGTGCCAGTACGAGGGCTGCTGGCTATGGCTACACCTTC.

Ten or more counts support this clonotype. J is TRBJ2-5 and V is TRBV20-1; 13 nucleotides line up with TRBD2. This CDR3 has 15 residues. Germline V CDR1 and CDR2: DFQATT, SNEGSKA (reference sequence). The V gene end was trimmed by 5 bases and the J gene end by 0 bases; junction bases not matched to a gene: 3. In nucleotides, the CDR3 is TGCAGTGCTGAACTAGCGGGGGGGTACCAAGAGACCCAGTACTTC. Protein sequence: CSAELAGGYQETQYF.

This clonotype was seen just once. CDR3 sequence: CASSLGLQSSGNTIYF. The CDR3, as DNA: TGTGCCAGCAGCTTAGGACTCCAGAGCTCTGGAAACACCATATATTTT. The chain joins TRBV13 to TRBJ1-3; D is ambiguous. V lost 0 bases, J lost 0 bases, and 9 bases lay in between. The CDR3 sequence is 16 residues long. CDR1 is PRHDT, CDR2 FYEKMQ, per germline (reference sequence). Full variable domain (outside the CDR3, taken from reference TRBV13 and TRBJ1-3): AAGVIQSPRHLIKEKRETATLKCYPIPRHDTVYWYQQGPGQDPQFLISFYEKMQSDKGSIPDRFSAQQFSDYHSELNMSSLELGDSALYFCASSLGLQSSGNTIYFGEGSWLTVV.

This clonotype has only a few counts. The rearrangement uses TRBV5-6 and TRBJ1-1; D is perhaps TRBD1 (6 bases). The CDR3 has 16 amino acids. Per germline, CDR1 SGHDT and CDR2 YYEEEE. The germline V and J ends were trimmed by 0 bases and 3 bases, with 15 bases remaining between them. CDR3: CASSLEAGAVYTEAFF. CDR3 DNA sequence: TGTGCCAGCAGCTTGGAGGCAGGGGCGGTTTACACTGAAGCTTTCTTT.

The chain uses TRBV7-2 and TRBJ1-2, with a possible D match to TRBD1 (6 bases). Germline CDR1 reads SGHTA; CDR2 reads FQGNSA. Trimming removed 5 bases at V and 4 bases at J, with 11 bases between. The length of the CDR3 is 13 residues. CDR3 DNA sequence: TGTGCCAGCAGCCACGCCAGGGGCTATGGCTACACCTTC. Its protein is CASSHARGYGYTF. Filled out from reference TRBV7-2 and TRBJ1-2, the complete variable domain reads GAGVSQSPSNKVTEKGKDVELRCDPISGHTALYWYRQSLGQGLEFLIYFQGNSAPDKSGLPSDRFSAERTGGSVSTLTIQRTQQEDSAVYLCASSHARGYGYTFGSGTRLTVV.

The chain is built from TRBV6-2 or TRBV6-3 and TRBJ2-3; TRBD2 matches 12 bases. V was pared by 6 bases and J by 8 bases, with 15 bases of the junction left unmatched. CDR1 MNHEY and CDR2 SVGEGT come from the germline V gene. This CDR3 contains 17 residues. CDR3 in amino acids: CASSLVLAGGLIGTQYF. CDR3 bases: TGTGCCAGCAGCCTGGTGCTAGCGGGGGGGCTGATAGGTACGCAGTATTTT.